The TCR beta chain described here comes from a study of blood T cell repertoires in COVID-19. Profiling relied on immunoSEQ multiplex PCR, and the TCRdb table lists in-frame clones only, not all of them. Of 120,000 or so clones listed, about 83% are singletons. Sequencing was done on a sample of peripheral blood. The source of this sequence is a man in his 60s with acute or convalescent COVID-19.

The CDR3 region is CASSSFGQGPTGELFF. The DNA for the CDR3 is TGTGCCAGCAGTTCCTTTGGACAGGGGCCCACCGGGGAGCTGTTTTTT. The rearrangement uses TRBV28 and TRBJ2-2, with 9 bases that match TRBD1. The V segment lost 4 bases and the J segment 4 bases; nucleotides outside the gene matches: 7. The CDR3 covers 16 residues. Looked up from germline, CDR1 is MDHEN and CDR2 is SYDVKM.